These T cell receptor beta chains were read from a single sample in a study of blood T cell repertoires in COVID-19. Only in-frame clones appear in the TCRdb table, and some are missing; sequencing was by immunoSEQ multiplex PCR. The data hold approximately 270,000 clones, with over 75% observed a single time. The sequenced material came from PBMCs or T cells enriched from blood (not recorded which). These receptors all come from a woman between 25 and 40 years old who had recovered from COVID-19. Each CDR3 is given with its conserved first and last residue. A D gene is named only where the DNA matches it firmly. Size is omitted from some rows. Given values are once, few, many or a class for expanded clones.

TRBV6-1	TRBJ2-1	few	TRBD2	CASSADLAGWDNEQFF	TGTGCCAGCAGTGCCGATCTAGCGGGGTGGGACAATGAGCAGTTCTTC
TRBV7-2	TRBJ1-4	-	TRBD1	CASSGTGEAIGKLFF	TGTGCCAGCAGCGGAACAGGGGAGGCTATCGGAAAACTGTTTTTT
TRBV28	TRBJ2-7	-	-	CASSFAIGGNYEQYF	TGTGCCAGCAGTTTTGCCATTGGGGGGAATTACGAGCAGTACTTC
TRBV5-1	TRBJ2-2	-	TRBD1	CASSSQGQGRTGELFF	TGCGCCAGCAGCTCCCAGGGACAGGGAAGGACCGGGGAGCTGTTTTTT
TRBV19	TRBJ2-7	few	TRBD1	CASSRRTGGDEQYF	TGTGCCAGTAGTAGGAGGACAGGGGGCGACGAGCAGTACTTC
TRBV30	TRBJ2-5	-	TRBD1	CAWSRPQKDRARETQYF	TGTGCCTGGAGTCGACCTCAGAAGGACAGGGCCAGGGAGACCCAGTACTTC
TRBV9	TRBJ1-5	-	-	CASSVNPGLNQPQHF	TGTGCCAGCAGCGTAAACCCAGGTCTCAATCAGCCCCAGCATTTT
TRBV10-1	TRBJ2-1	-	-	CASNSQGINNEQFF	TGCGCCAGCAATTCCCAGGGGATCAACAATGAGCAGTTCTTC
TRBV30	TRBJ2-7	-	-	CAWGLKGGTRYEQYF	TGTGCCTGGGGACTCAAGGGGGGGACTCGCTACGAGCAGTACTTC
TRBV5-1	TRBJ2-1	-	TRBD1	CASSVDRGTYNEQFF	TGCGCCAGCAGCGTAGACAGGGGCACCTACAATGAGCAGTTCTTC
TRBV9	TRBJ1-2	-	-	CASSVMNYGYTF	TGTGCCAGCAGCGTTATGAACTATGGCTACACCTTC
TRBV24-1	TRBJ2-1	-	-	CATSDFGGSGGGAYNEQFF	TGTGCCACCAGTGATTTCGGGGGATCGGGCGGTGGGGCCTACAATGAGCAGTTCTTC
TRBV9	TRBJ1-1	once	-	CASSPRVVYTEAFF	TGTGCCAGCAGCCCCCGAGTTGTATACACTGAAGCTTTCTTT
TRBV6-1	TRBJ1-4	-	-	CASSEAPFATNEKLFF	TGTGCCAGCAGTGAGGCCCCGTTTGCAACTAATGAAAAACTGTTTTTT
TRBV19	TRBJ1-6	-	TRBD1	CASSLQGASSPLHF	TGTGCCAGTAGTCTACAGGGGGCGAGCTCACCCCTCCACTTT
TRBV19	TRBJ2-7	-	-	CASSIEATGTSYEQYF	TGTGCCAGTAGTATAGAAGCGACAGGGACTTCCTACGAGCAGTACTTC
TRBV5-1	TRBJ2-1	-	TRBD2	CASSLAGLAGEGSYNEQFF	TGCGCCAGCAGCTTGGCCGGGCTAGCGGGAGAGGGATCCTACAATGAGCAGTTCTTC
TRBV11-2	TRBJ2-7	-	TRBD1	CASSPTGQGAYEQYF	TGTGCCAGCAGCCCTACAGGACAGGGGGCCTACGAGCAGTACTTC
TRBV18	TRBJ2-1	-	-	CASSPTLQVMSSYNEQFF	TGTGCCAGCTCTCCAACTTTACAGGTGATGAGCTCCTACAATGAGCAGTTCTTC
TRBV5-6	TRBJ2-6	-	-	CASSFRGSGANVLTF	TGTGCCAGCAGCTTCCGGGGCTCTGGGGCCAACGTCCTGACTTTC
TRBV7-8	TRBJ1-1	-	TRBD1	CASSAAQGAKAFF	TGTGCCAGCAGCGCAGCGCAGGGGGCAAAAGCTTTCTTT
TRBV30	TRBJ1-5	-	TRBD1	CAWTGPGGQPQHF	TGTGCCTGGACAGGTCCAGGGGGTCAGCCCCAGCATTTT
TRBV5-1	TRBJ1-6	-	TRBD1	CASSSGQGNSPLHF	TGCGCCAGCAGCTCCGGACAGGGGAATTCACCCCTCCACTTT
TRBV27	TRBJ1-6	-	TRBD1	CASSLGQGSYNSPLHF	TGTGCCAGCAGTTTAGGACAGGGCTCCTATAATTCACCCCTCCACTTT
TRBV5-4	TRBJ2-1	-	-	CASSRFGGEVNEQFF	TGTGCCAGCAGCCGCTTCGGGGGAGAAGTAAATGAGCAGTTCTTC
TRBV28	TRBJ2-7	-	-	CASSFWESAYEQYF	TGTGCCAGCAGTTTTTGGGAGTCAGCCTACGAGCAGTACTTC
TRBV4-1	TRBJ1-2	-	TRBD1	CASSQDRRYDRANYGYTF	TGCGCCAGCAGCCAAGATAGGCGGTACGACAGGGCCAACTATGGCTACACCTTC
TRBV28	TRBJ1-5	-	-	CASSLRGQPQHF	TGTGCCAGCAGTCTCAGGGGCCAGCCCCAGCATTTT
TRBV30	TRBJ2-1	few	TRBD2	CAWRGTSGLLSYNEQFF	TGTGCCTGGAGAGGGACTAGCGGACTTTTATCCTACAATGAGCAGTTCTTC
TRBV19	TRBJ2-2	-	-	CASSLTSTGELFF	TGTGCCAGTAGTTTGACTTCTACCGGGGAGCTGTTTTTT
TRBV7-9	TRBJ1-2	-	TRBD1	CAAVGTDINYGYTF	TGTGCCGCGGTTGGGACAGACATAAACTATGGCTACACCTTC
TRBV4-2	TRBJ2-7	-	TRBD2	CASSQDAPGTTYEQYF	TGTGCCAGCAGCCAAGATGCCCCCGGGACTACCTACGAGCAGTACTTC
TRBV2	TRBJ1-1	-	-	CASRLRHLNTEAFF	TGTGCCAGCAGGTTGAGACACCTGAACACTGAAGCTTTCTTT
TRBV28	TRBJ1-4	-	-	CASMRRSTNEKLFF	TGTGCCAGCATGCGGAGATCAACTAATGAAAAACTGTTTTTT
TRBV11-3	TRBJ2-7	-	-	CASSFGEAYEQYF	TGTGCCAGCAGCTTTGGGGAGGCCTACGAGCAGTACTTC
TRBV7-9	TRBJ1-2	-	-	CASIQTGEGLGGYTF	TGTGCCAGCATCCAAACCGGGGAGGGTTTGGGCGGCTACACCTTC
TRBV19	TRBJ2-7	-	-	CASSISGYEQYF	TGTGCCAGTAGTATCTCGGGTTACGAGCAGTACTTC
TRBV28	TRBJ1-2	once	TRBD1	CASSSKRDSRGTGYTF	TGTGCCAGCAGTTCGAAACGGGACAGTAGAGGAACAGGCTACACCTTC
TRBV7-9	TRBJ1-5	few	TRBD1	CASSFTGTGGAGNQPQHF	TGTGCCAGCAGCTTTACCGGGACAGGGGGCGCAGGCAATCAGCCCCAGCATTTT
TRBV19	TRBJ2-1	-	TRBD1	CASGDRGRQFF	TGTGCCAGTGGAGACAGGGGGAGGCAGTTCTTC
TRBV10-3	TRBJ1-5	-	-	CAISESNRGNQPQHF	TGTGCCATCAGTGAGTCGAACCGCGGCAATCAGCCCCAGCATTTT
TRBV7-2	TRBJ1-6	-	-	CASSQGLLNSPLHF	TGTGCCAGCAGCCAGGGACTGCTTAATTCACCCCTCCACTTT
TRBV11-2	TRBJ2-3	-	TRBD2	CASSSGLAGGRRSTDTQYF	TGTGCCAGCAGCTCGGGACTAGCGGGGGGCCGACGAAGCACAGATACGCAGTATTTT
TRBV30	TRBJ2-1	-	-	CAWSEGPYTEQFF	TGTGCCTGGAGTGAGGGGCCCTACACTGAGCAGTTCTTC
TRBV30	TRBJ2-1	once	-	CAWTPGFAEKNEQFF	TGTGCCTGGACCCCCGGCTTCGCGGAGAAAAATGAGCAGTTCTTC
TRBV12-3/TRBV12-4	TRBJ2-3	-	-	CASSFVAGDTQYF	TGTGCCAGCAGTTTTGTGGCAGGGGATACGCAGTATTTT
TRBV5-1	TRBJ1-4	-	TRBD1	CASSQGQGWGEKLFF	TGCGCCAGCAGCCAAGGACAGGGGTGGGGGGAAAAACTGTTTTTT
TRBV18	TRBJ1-5	-	TRBD1	CASSPGDRVYSNQPQHF	TGTGCCAGCTCACCAGGAGACAGGGTGTATAGCAATCAGCCCCAGCATTTT
TRBV11-2	TRBJ1-1	-	TRBD1	CASSLDPDRGTFF	TGTGCCAGCAGCTTAGACCCCGACAGGGGTACTTTCTTT
TRBV29-1	TRBJ1-1	-	TRBD1	CSVRTGTNTEAFF	TGCAGCGTTCGGACAGGGACGAACACTGAAGCTTTCTTT
TRBV14	TRBJ1-2	-	-	CASSPGGPGYGYTF	TGTGCCAGCAGCCCCGGGGGGCCAGGGTATGGCTACACCTTC